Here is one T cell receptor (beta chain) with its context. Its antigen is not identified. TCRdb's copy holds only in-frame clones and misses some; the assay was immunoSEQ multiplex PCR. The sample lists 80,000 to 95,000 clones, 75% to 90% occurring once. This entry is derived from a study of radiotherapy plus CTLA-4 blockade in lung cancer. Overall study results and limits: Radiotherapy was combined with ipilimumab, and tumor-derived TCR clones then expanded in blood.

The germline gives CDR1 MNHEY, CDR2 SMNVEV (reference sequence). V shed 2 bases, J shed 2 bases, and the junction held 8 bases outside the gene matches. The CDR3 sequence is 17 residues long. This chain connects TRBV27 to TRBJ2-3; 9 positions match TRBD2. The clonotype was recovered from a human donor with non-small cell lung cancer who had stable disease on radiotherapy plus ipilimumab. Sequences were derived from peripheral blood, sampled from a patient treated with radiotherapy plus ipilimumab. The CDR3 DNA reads TGTGCCAGCAGTTTAAGGGGGGCGGGAGGGCTCACAGATACGCAGTATTTT. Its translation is CASSLRGAGGLTDTQYF.